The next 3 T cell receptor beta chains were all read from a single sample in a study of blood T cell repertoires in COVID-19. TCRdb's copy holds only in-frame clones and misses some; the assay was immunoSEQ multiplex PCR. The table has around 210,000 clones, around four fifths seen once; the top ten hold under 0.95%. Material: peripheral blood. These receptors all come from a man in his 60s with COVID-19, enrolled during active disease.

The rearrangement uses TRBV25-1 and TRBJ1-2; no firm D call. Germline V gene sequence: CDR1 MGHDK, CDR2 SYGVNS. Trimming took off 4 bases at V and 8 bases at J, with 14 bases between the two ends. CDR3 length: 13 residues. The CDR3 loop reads CASSGRGESGYTF. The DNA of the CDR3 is TGTGCCAGCAGTGGCCGCGGGGAGAGCGGCTACACCTTC.

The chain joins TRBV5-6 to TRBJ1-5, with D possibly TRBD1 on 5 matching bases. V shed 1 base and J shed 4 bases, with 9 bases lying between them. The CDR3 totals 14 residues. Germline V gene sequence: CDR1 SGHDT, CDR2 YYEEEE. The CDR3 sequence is CASSLQGDNQPQHF. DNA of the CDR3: TGTGCCAGCAGCTTGCAAGGGGATAATCAGCCCCAGCATTTT.

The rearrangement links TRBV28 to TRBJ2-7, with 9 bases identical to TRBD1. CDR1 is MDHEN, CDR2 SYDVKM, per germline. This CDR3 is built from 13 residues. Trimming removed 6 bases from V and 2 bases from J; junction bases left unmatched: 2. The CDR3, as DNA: TGTGCCAGCAGGGGACAGGGTGCCTACGAGCAGTACTTC. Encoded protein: CASRGQGAYEQYF.